These 6 T cell receptor beta chains were sequenced from one sample in a study of blood T cell repertoires in COVID-19. The table came from immunoSEQ multiplex PCR; TCRdb's copy has only in-frame clones and leaves some out. The sample lists roughly 92,000 clones, approximately 80% occurring once. The specimen was peripheral blood. Receptor source: a woman of 80 years or more with active or convalescent COVID-19.

V gene TRBV19 combines with J gene TRBJ2-7; 7 nucleotides match TRBD1. Germline trimming cut 8 bases from V and 6 bases from J; bases unmatched to any gene: 10. Per the germline V gene, CDR1 is LNHDA and CDR2 is SQIVND (reference sequence). The CDR3 has 13 amino acids. CDR3 region: CASAQGSVSEQYF. Here the CDR3 DNA reads TGTGCCAGTGCACAGGGGTCGGTAAGCGAGCAGTACTTC.

V gene TRBV19 combines with J gene TRBJ2-5; unclear D gene. Germline CDR1 and CDR2: LNHDA and SQIVND (reference sequence). V lost 8 bases to trimming and J lost 2 bases, with 6 bases between them. The CDR3 is 11 amino acids. This CDR3 reads CASGQQETQYF. For the CDR3, the DNA is TGTGCCAGTGGGCAGCAAGAGACCCAGTACTTC. Full variable domain (missing parts from reference TRBV19 and TRBJ2-5): DGGITQSPKYLFRKEGQNVTLSCEQNLNHDAMYWYRQDPGQGLRLIYYSQIVNDFQKGDIAEGYSVSREKKESFPLTVTSAQKNPTAFYLCASGQQETQYFGPGTRLLVL.

The gene calls are TRBV18 and TRBJ2-5; TRBD2 matches at 7 bases. Germline V gene sequence: CDR1 KGHSH, CDR2 LQKENI. CDR3 length: 17 amino acids. V dropped 2 bases and J dropped 0; count of bases not matched to a gene: 9. CDR3 nucleotide sequence: TGTGCCAGCTCACCATATGGGGCTAGCGGAAACCAAGAGACCCAGTACTTC. Amino acids: CASSPYGASGNQETQYF.

The chain joins TRBV7-2 to TRBJ2-1, with 9 bases matching TRBD1. The V segment lost 1 base and the J segment 3 bases; nucleotides outside the gene matches: 1. The CDR3 extends over 15 amino acids. CDR1 is SGHTA and CDR2 is FQGNSA in the germline V gene. CDR3 in DNA: TGTGCCAGCAGCTTAGAGGGACAGGGCTACAATGAGCAGTTCTTC. It translates to CASSLEGQGYNEQFF. The whole variable domain, remainder taken from reference TRBV7-2 and TRBJ2-1, is GAGVSQSPSNKVTEKGKDVELRCDPISGHTALYWYRQSLGQGLEFLIYFQGNSAPDKSGLPSDRFSAERTGGSVSTLTIQRTQQEDSAVYLCASSLEGQGYNEQFFGPGTRLTVL.

The V and J genes are TRBV19 and TRBJ2-2; D is possibly TRBD2 (5 bases). CDR3 length: 13 residues. Deletions cut 6 bases from V and 4 bases from J, with 9 bases between. Germline V gene lookup returns CDR1 LNHDA and CDR2 SQIVND (reference sequence). Here the CDR3 DNA reads TGTGCCAGTAGGAAGGCGGGCACCGGGGAGCTGTTTTTT. Its protein is CASRKAGTGELFF.

This clone was recorded a few times. The chain combines TRBV19 with TRBJ1-4; 9 nucleotides align to TRBD1. Trimming took 6 bases from V and 2 from J; bases not matched to a gene: 7. Per germline, CDR1 LNHDA and CDR2 SQIVND (reference sequence). This CDR3 has 16 residues. The CDR3 reads CASSPGTGYTNEKLFF. The CDR3 bases are TGTGCCAGTAGCCCCGGGACAGGGTACACTAATGAAAAACTGTTTTTT.